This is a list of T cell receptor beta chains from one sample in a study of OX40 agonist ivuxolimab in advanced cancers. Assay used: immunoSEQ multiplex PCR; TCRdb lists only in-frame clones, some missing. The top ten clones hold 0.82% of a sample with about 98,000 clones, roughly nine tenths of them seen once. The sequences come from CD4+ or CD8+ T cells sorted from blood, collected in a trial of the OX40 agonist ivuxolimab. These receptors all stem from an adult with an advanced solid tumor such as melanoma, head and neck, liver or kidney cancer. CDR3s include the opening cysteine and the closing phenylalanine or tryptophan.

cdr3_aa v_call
CASTSDGTMIEQYF TRBV28
CASSPRDVYSPLHF TRBV6-5
CASSSLSDRDGYTF TRBV27
CASSGLAGGSETQYF TRBV2
CAWGRETSREQYF TRBV30
CASTPWGRQRNSNQPQHF TRBV7-7
CASSEPSTGNTEAFF TRBV10-2
CASSPGPGYETQYF TRBV4-2
CASGERGAAQTGELFF TRBV5-1
CASSQSNEQFF TRBV6-5
CASSVAGTSGDNEQFF TRBV9
CATLKPNTGELFF TRBV10-3
CASSWASGSGEQFF TRBV7-9
CASSQDPFSGRDYEQFF TRBV4-3
CASSFLGQSGEAFF TRBV7-9
CASSARGTEAFF TRBV2
CASSLRDGSTDTQYF TRBV2
CASSAGTVETQYF TRBV19
CASSAPGTKNNEQFF TRBV28
CASSSSGSTDTQYF TRBV7-9
CASSLGTGVYGYTF TRBV5-5
CASSSRTSGSTDTQYF TRBV5-4
CASSIMSGQETQYF TRBV19
CASSESGSEQFF TRBV2
CSAGPNTEAFF TRBV29-1
CASSLYGRAEAFF TRBV7-9